The present T cell receptor (beta chain) was sequenced within a study of blood T cell repertoires in COVID-19. Some clones are missing from TCRdb's copy, which holds only in-frame ones; the method was immunoSEQ multiplex PCR. The repertoire holds around 310,000 clones, with 89% as singletons. The germline V gene encodes CDR1 GTSNPN and CDR2 SVGIG (reference sequence). Unmatched junction bases numbered 9, after V lost 2 bases and J lost 4 bases. This CDR3 has 15 residues. The clonotype comes from a woman aged 40 to 50 who had recovered from COVID-19. The sequenced sample consisted of PBMCs or T cells enriched from blood (not recorded which). This chain links TRBV30 with TRBJ2-3, with 7 bases fitting TRBD2. CDR3 loop: CAWSIGGSLPDTQYF. CDR3 coding DNA: TGTGCCTGGAGTATCGGGGGGAGTCTACCAGATACGCAGTATTTT.